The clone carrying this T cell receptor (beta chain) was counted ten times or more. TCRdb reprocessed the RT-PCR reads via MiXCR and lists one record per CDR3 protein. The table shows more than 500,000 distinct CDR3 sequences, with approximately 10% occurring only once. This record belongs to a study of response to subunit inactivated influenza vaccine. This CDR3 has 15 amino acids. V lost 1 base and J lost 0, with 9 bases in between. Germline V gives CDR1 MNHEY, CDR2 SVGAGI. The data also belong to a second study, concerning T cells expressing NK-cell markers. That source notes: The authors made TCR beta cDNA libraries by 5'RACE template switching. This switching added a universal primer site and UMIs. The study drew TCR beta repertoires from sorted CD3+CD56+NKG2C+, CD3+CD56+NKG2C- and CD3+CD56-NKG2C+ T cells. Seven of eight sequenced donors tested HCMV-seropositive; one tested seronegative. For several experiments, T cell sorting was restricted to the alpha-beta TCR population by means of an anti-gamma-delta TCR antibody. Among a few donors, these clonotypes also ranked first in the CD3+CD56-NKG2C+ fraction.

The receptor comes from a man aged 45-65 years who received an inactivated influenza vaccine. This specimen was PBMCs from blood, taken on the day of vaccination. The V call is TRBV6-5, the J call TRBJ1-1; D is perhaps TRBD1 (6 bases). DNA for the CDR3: TGTGCCAGCAGTTACTATGGACAGATGAACACTGAAGCTTTCTTT. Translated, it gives CASSYYGQMNTEAFF.